This T cell receptor beta chain was profiled in a study of cytotoxic CD8 clonotypes in ibrutinib-treated CLL (dated by TCRdb to 2020 to 2022). Notes on the research overall: The cohort was composed of 10 to 11 relapsed/refractory and roughly 14 treatment-naive patients; IGHV unmutated status was identified in 17 patients. Partial responses were observed in roughly 24 patients and complete responses in 2; after a median follow-up of 68 months, remission was maintained in approximately 15 patients and progression was observed in approximately twelve. Response samples were obtained after a median of 12 months of treatment, with a range of about 6 to 36 months. An average of approximately 260,000 productive templates and 94,082 productive rearrangements was obtained per sample. Longitudinal samples were available for about 30% of the roughly 86 trial participants. Cryopreserved peripheral blood mononuclear cells were collected before treatment, at response, and at either disease progression or sustained remission. Patients were still on ibrutinib when every remission and progressive disease sample was collected.

On a MiSeq, deep resolution sequencing aimed for a depth between 1 in 1 million and 1 in 200,000 T cells, with each clonotype covered about 9.9x on average. TCR beta libraries were generated with the immunoSEQ hsTCRB Kit. Per the authors' processing: ImmunoSEQ Data Assistant and ImmunoSEQ Analyzer were used for data analysis, and V, D and J genes were assigned according to IMGT definitions. Clonality, which ranges from 0 to 1, was calculated by subtracting the normalized Shannon entropy of productive rearrangement frequencies from one. Only overrepresented clonotypes making up at least 0.05% of the repertoire of each patient were included in the public clonotype analysis. Roughly 12 age-matched healthy donor repertoires from immuneACCESS were used as controls for clonality. TCRdb took this table from immuneACCESS and kept in-frame rearrangements with V and J called. Such tables lack part of the clones; where checked against another copy, unresolved V genes explain under half of the gap, and the rest is unexplained. Clone size and V and J calls were adopted from that table, with D and trimming inferred from the DNA. Recorded for this sample are approximately 190,000 clones; about three quarters of them occurred a single time. The ten largest clones capture 5.9% of the sample.

Beyond this particular receptor, the publication reports: Lymph node repertoires were not examined, and the timing of sampling was not matched between patients in sustained remission and those whose disease progressed. Public clonotypes were rare and either shrank or stayed stable during treatment, and the rise in clonality at ibrutinib response reflected expansion of private clonotypes. Clonality rose at ibrutinib response, remained stable during sustained remission, and dropped back toward baseline at progression. Baseline clonality exceeded that of age-matched healthy donors and correlated strongly with circulating CD8+ T-cell counts.

The meaning of the sample's time point label: about 11 months on ibrutinib. For TCR beta library preparation, approximately 2.2 micrograms of genomic DNA were isolated from cryopreserved PBMCs. High-throughput TCR beta sequencing was performed on longitudinal blood samples from CLL patients receiving ibrutinib monotherapy. The patients took part in an open-label, single-center phase 2 trial of ibrutinib monotherapy. Of note for this clone: Its binding antigen is unknown. Base qualities were left out, and no much larger clone turns up one base away.

V is cut by 2 bases and J by 0 bases, and the space between the germline ends is 14 bases. CDR1 and CDR2 are drawn from the germline V gene (reference sequence): GTSNPN, SVGIG. The CDR3 has 16 amino acids, counting the end cysteine and phenylalanine. Only the CDR3 DNA stays, 48 bases, in frame from base 1. Here the sequenced sample was PBMCs, taken after 12 months of ibrutinib treatment. The TCR originated in a human donor with chronic lymphocytic leukemia. Recombination joined TRBV30 with TRBJ1-5, with the D gene not confidently named. The CDR3 reads as follows: CAWSTGERISNQPQHF. The DNA reads as follows: TGTGCCTGGAGTACCGGGGAGCGTATTAGCAATCAGCCCCAGCATTTT.